Presented here are 21 T cell receptor beta chains from one specimen sequenced in a study of blood T cell repertoires in COVID-19 (dated by TCRdb to the early 2020s). Library preparation employed the immunoSEQ multiplex PCR assay. Here the immuneACCESS table is served through TCRdb, limited to in-frame sequences with V and J called. Missing clones are a known gap in these copies; in checked studies unresolved V genes cover under half, and the rest lacks a known reason. A total of 25,000 to 35,000 clones appear in this sample, less than 85% of them only once. 40% to 50% of the sample is taken by the ten largest. Sequencing was performed on peripheral blood. The receptors here all came from a woman of 80 years or more with acute or convalescent COVID-19.

The chain couples TRBV30 to TRBJ2-2; D remains unclear. CDR3 size: 14 residues. Germline values: CDR1 GTSNPN, CDR2 SVGIG (reference sequence). Trimming took off 3 bases at V and 3 bases at J, with 11 bases between the two ends. This CDR3 reads CAWRTAWDTGELFF. CDR3 in DNA: TGTGCCTGGAGAACAGCCTGGGACACCGGGGAGCTGTTTTTT.

The CDR3 bases are TGTGCCAGCAGCTCGGACCGGACAGGGGGTAACACTGAAGCTTTCTTT. Translating it yields CASSSDRTGGNTEAFF. This chain links TRBV11-3 with TRBJ1-1; 10 nucleotides agree with TRBD1. Trimming took 4 bases from V and 2 from J; bases not matched to a gene: 7. The CDR3 is made up of 16 amino acids. Germline V gives CDR1 SGHNT, CDR2 YENEEA.

The V call is TRBV10-3, the J call TRBJ2-7; 10 bases line up with TRBD2. V trimming: 4 bases; J trimming: 2 bases; junction bases outside the gene matches: 2. CDR1 and CDR2 (germline): ENHRY, SYGVKD. This CDR3 comprises 14 residues. The CDR3 spells CAISGAGGAYEQYF. In DNA, the CDR3 is TGTGCCATCAGTGGAGCGGGGGGGGCCTACGAGCAGTACTTC.

The chain links TRBV15 to TRBJ2-2; D might be TRBD1 (6 bases). V lost 5 bases and J lost 0, with 10 bases in between. This CDR3 is built from 15 residues. Per the germline V gene, CDR1 is LNHNV and CDR2 is YYDKDF (reference sequence). Here the CDR3 DNA reads TGTGCCACCAGCGGACAGTTTCCGAACACCGGGGAGCTGTTTTTT. Translation: CATSGQFPNTGELFF.

J is TRBJ2-2 and V is TRBV12-3 or TRBV12-4; D is ambiguous. Deletions cut 5 bases from V and 10 bases from J, with 11 bases between. CDR3 length: 12 amino acids. CDR3 nucleotide sequence: TGTGCCAGCAGTCCGTTTTTTATGGAGCTGTTTTTT. This sequence encodes CASSPFFMELFF.

Remarks on this clone: Other DNA sequences in this sample translate to the same CDR3. This chain joins TRBV18 and TRBJ2-3; D may be TRBD1 (6 bases). Trimming pared 5 bases from V and 5 bases from J, leaving 11 bases between. CDR3 length: 13 amino acids. CDR1 KGHSH and CDR2 LQKENI come from the germline V gene. Here the CDR3 DNA reads TGTGCCAGCTCAGTACAGGGTCGAGATACGCAGTATTTT. It specifies CASSVQGRDTQYF.

The chain recombines TRBV4-3 with TRBJ2-7, with D maybe TRBD2 (6 bases). The ends were cut back, 1 base at V and 9 bases at J, with 16 bases in the middle. CDR3 length equals 14 residues. CDR1 LGHNA and CDR2 YSLEER come from the germline V gene. The CDR3 DNA reads TGCGCCAGCAGCCAAGGGGTGCGGGATTCAGGGCAGTACTTC. Translating it yields CASSQGVRDSGQYF.

The chain couples TRBV28 to TRBJ1-1; 9 bases are shared with TRBD1. With 4 bases clipped from V and 5 bases from J, the junction kept 8 bases outside the gene matches. From germline, CDR1 is MDHEN and CDR2 SYDVKM. CDR3 length: 15 amino acids. Here the CDR3 reads CASSSLTGGWTEAFF. Written as DNA, the CDR3 is TGTGCCAGCAGTTCGTTGACAGGGGGTTGGACTGAAGCTTTCTTT.

This rearrangement joins TRBV4-1 to TRBJ2-2; TRBD2 agrees at 10 bases. With 7 bases clipped from V and 6 bases from J, the junction kept 11 bases outside the gene matches. CDR1 MGHRA and CDR2 YSYEKL come from the germline V gene. The CDR3 runs to 16 residues. For the CDR3, the DNA is TGCGCCAGCAACCGATATCTAGCGGGAGAGGCCGGGGAGCTGTTTTTT. Residues: CASNRYLAGEAGELFF.

The V gene is TRBV10-3, the J gene TRBJ1-4; 12 bases are shared with TRBD1. This CDR3 comprises 15 residues. Germline V gene data show CDR1 as ENHRY and CDR2 as SYGVKD. The V and J ends lost 6 bases and 11 bases, in that order; junction bases with no gene match: 10. CDR3 region: CAIRPRDRGPVKLFF. CDR3 nucleotide sequence: TGTGCCATCAGACCTCGGGACAGGGGGCCGGTGAAACTGTTTTTT.

The rearrangement uses TRBV28 and TRBJ2-6; 11 bases line up with TRBD1. Germline CDR1 and CDR2: MDHEN and SYDVKM. The trim removed 6 bases at V and 1 base at J, leaving 8 bases unmatched. The CDR3 covers 18 residues. The DNA for the CDR3 is TGTGCCAGCAGCCCTATAGGACAGGGGGCGTCTGGGGCCAACGTCCTGACTTTC. It specifies CASSPIGQGASGANVLTF.

The chain uses TRBV4-1 and TRBJ1-5, with 8 nucleotides matching TRBD1. The CDR3 has 15 residues. Trimming removed 4 bases from V and 3 bases from J; junction bases left unmatched: 5. The germline V gene has CDR1 MGHRA and CDR2 YSYEKL. This CDR3 is CASSPGQGPNQPQHF. DNA for the CDR3: TGCGCCAGCAGCCCTGGACAGGGTCCCAATCAGCCCCAGCATTTT.

This chain's CDR3 is CASRPGDGGNPLHF. CDR3 DNA: TGCGCCAGCAGGCCCGGGGACGGGGGTAACCCCCTCCACTTT. V usage is TRBV5-1 and J usage is TRBJ1-6; possible D gene TRBD1, 5 bases. V was cut by 5 bases and J by 13 bases, with 19 bases left in between. Germline V CDR1 and CDR2: SGHRS, YFSETQ. CDR3 length equals 14 residues.

The rearrangement links TRBV9 to TRBJ1-6; a possible D gene is TRBD1 (5 bases). V shed 2 bases and J shed 6 bases, with 9 bases lying between them. Germline V CDR1 and CDR2: SGDLS, YYNGEE. This CDR3 region has 14 residues. DNA of the CDR3: TGTGCCAGCAGCGTCAGACAGACTAATTCACCCCTCCACTTT. Translated: CASSVRQTNSPLHF.

The chain employs TRBV28 and TRBJ1-1; D gene ambiguous. Trimming removed 2 bases at V and 7 bases at J, with 8 bases between. Looked up from germline, CDR1 is MDHEN and CDR2 is SYDVKM. The CDR3 loop spans 12 amino acids. CDR3 sequence (DNA): TGTGCCAGCAGTTTAGCCCACTTTGAAGCTTTCTTT. Its protein product is CASSLAHFEAFF. The variable domain in full, completed from reference TRBV28 and TRBJ1-1, reads DVKVTQSSRYLVKRTGEKVFLECVQDMDHENMFWYRQDPGLGLRLIYFSYDVKMKEKGDIPEGYSVSREKKERFSLILESASTNQTSMYLCASSLAHFEAFFGQGTRLTVV.

This chain links TRBV6-5 with TRBJ2-1, with D tentatively TRBD2 (5 bases). Trimming left V 6 bases short and J 8 bases short, with 17 bases between. The length of the CDR3 is 14 residues. CDR1 and CDR2 from the germline V gene are MNHEY and SVGAGI. CDR3 sequence reads: CASSLRTDWDEQFF. The CDR3 nucleotides are TGTGCCAGCAGCCTGCGGACGGACTGGGATGAGCAGTTCTTC.

This chain uses TRBV29-1 with TRBJ1-4; 11 positions match TRBD1. CDR1 and CDR2 (germline): SQVTM, ANQGSEA. J gave up 7 bases and V 4 bases, and 2 bases lay outside the gene matches. The CDR3 sequence is 13 residues long. CDR3 region: CSVGTGGGEKLFF. CDR3 DNA sequence: TGCAGCGTTGGGACAGGGGGCGGTGAAAAACTGTTTTTT.

The gene calls are TRBV27 and TRBJ2-5, with D maybe TRBD1 (5 bases). The germline V gene has CDR1 MNHEY and CDR2 SMNVEV (reference sequence). Between the trimmed V and J ends, which lost 2 bases and 1 base, there was a span of 8 bases. This CDR3 contains 14 residues. The CDR3 nucleotides are TGTGCCAGCAGTTTAGGGCAGGGCCAAGAGACCCAGTACTTC. Encoded protein: CASSLGQGQETQYF.

This clone has a handful of counts. This sequence joins TRBV3-1 (or the pseudogene TRBV3-2) and TRBJ2-7, with TRBD2 as a possible D gene (6 bases). Germline CDR1 and CDR2: LGHDT and YNNKEL (reference sequence). The CDR3 is 12 amino acids. Trimming removed 5 bases from V and 6 bases from J, with 11 bases in between. As DNA, the CDR3 is TGTGCCAGCAGCGGGGTGGGAGGCGAGCAGTACTTC. Its protein is CASSGVGGEQYF.

This clone was recorded only once. DNA for the CDR3: TGTGCCAGCAGCTATCTAGGACTAGCCAAAAACATTCAGTACTTC. It specifies CASSYLGLAKNIQYF. The V and J genes are TRBV3-1 (or the pseudogene TRBV3-2) and TRBJ2-4, with a tentative D call TRBD2 (5 bases). There are 15 residues in the CDR3. Germline values: CDR1 LGHDT, CDR2 YNNKEL (reference sequence). Trimming pared 5 bases from V and 0 bases from J, leaving 11 bases between.

This clone has a single count. The chain has TRBV10-3 and TRBJ2-1, with 11 bases matching TRBD2. J was trimmed by 2 bases and V by 8 bases; bases with no gene match: 5. The CDR3 is made up of 15 amino acids. CDR1 and CDR2 (germline): ENHRY, SYGVKD. This CDR3 is CAIAPSGGTYNEQFF. Written as DNA, the CDR3 is TGTGCCATCGCCCCTAGCGGGGGGACCTACAATGAGCAGTTCTTC.